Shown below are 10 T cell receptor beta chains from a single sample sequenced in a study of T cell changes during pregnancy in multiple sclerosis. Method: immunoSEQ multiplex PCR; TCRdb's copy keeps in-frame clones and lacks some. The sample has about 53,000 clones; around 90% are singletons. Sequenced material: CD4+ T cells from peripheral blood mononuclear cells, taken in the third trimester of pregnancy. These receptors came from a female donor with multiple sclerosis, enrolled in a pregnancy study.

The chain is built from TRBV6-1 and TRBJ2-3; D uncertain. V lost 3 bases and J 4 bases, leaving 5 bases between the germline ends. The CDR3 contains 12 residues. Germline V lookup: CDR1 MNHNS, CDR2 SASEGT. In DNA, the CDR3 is TGTGCCAGCAGTGATCAGTCAGATACGCAGTATTTT. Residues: CASSDQSDTQYF.

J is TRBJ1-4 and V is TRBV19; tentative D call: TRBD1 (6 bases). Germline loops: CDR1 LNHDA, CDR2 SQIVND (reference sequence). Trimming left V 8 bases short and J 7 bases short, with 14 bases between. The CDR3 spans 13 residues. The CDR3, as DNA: TGTGCCAGTGCTAAACAGGGTTTTGAAAAACTGTTTTTT. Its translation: CASAKQGFEKLFF. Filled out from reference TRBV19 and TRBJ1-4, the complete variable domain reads DGGITQSPKYLFRKEGQNVTLSCEQNLNHDAMYWYRQDPGQGLRLIYYSQIVNDFQKGDIAEGYSVSREKKESFPLTVTSAQKNPTAFYLCASAKQGFEKLFFGSGTQLSVL.

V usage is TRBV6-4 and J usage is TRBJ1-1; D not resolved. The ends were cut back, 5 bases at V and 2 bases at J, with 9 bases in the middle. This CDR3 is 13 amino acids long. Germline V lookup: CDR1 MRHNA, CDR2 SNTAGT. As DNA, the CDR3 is TGTGCCAGCAGTAACCGACTAAACACTGAAGCTTTCTTT. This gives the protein CASSNRLNTEAFF.

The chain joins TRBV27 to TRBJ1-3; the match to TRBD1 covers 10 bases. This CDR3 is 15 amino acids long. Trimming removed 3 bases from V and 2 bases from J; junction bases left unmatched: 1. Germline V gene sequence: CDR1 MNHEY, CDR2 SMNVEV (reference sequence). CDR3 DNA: TGTGCCAGCAGTTTTGGGACAGGGGCTGGAAACACCATATATTTT. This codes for CASSFGTGAGNTIYF.

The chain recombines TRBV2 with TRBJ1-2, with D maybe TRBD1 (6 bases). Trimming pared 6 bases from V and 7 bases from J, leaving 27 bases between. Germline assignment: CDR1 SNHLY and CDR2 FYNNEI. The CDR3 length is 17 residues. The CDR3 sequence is CASSEYPGTTPRGGYTF. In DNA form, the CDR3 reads TGTGCCAGCAGCGAATACCCCGGGACAACACCAAGAGGTGGCTACACCTTC.

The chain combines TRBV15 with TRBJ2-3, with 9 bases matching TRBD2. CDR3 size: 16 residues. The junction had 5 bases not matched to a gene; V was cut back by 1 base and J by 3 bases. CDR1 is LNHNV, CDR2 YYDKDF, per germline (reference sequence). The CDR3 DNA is TGTGCCACCAGCAGAGCTGGCGGGGGGGGAACAGATACGCAGTATTTT. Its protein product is CATSRAGGGGTDTQYF.

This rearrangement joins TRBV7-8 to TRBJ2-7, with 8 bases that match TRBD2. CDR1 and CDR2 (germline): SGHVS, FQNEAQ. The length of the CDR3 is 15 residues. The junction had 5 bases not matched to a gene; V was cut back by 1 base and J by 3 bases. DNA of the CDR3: TGTGCCAGCAGCTTAGGGCGGGGGGTCGTCTACGAGCAGTACTTC. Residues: CASSLGRGVVYEQYF.

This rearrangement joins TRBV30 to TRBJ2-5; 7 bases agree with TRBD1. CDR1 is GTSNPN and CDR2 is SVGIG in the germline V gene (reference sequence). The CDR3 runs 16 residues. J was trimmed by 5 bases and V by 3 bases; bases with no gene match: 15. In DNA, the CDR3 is TGTGCCTGGAGACACATAGGGACAGCCTCACGGGAGACCCAGTACTTC. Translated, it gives CAWRHIGTASRETQYF. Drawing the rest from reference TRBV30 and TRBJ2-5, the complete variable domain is SQTIHQWPATLVQPVGSPLSLECTVEGTSNPNLYWYRQAAGRGLQLLFYSVGIGQISSEVPQNLSASRPQDRQFILSSKKLLLSDSGFYLCAWRHIGTASRETQYFGPGTRLLVL.

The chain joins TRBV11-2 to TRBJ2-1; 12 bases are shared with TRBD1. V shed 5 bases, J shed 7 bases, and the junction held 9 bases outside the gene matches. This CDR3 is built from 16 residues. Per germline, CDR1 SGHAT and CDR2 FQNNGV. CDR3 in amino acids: CASSLRGQGASNEQFF. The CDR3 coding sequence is TGTGCCAGCAGCCTCCGGGGACAGGGGGCGTCTAATGAGCAGTTCTTC. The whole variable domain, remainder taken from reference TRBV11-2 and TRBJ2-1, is EAGVAQSPRYKIIEKRQSVAFWCNPISGHATLYWYQQILGQGPKLLIQFQNNGVVDDSQLPKDRFSAERLKGVDSTLKIQPAKLEDSAVYLCASSLRGQGASNEQFFGPGTRLTVL.

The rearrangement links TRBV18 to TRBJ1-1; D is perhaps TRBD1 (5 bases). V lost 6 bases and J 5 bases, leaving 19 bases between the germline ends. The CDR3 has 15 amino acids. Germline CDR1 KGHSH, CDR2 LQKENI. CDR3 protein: CASSSERGGSTEAFF. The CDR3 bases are TGTGCCAGCTCTTCTGAAAGGGGAGGTAGTACTGAAGCTTTCTTT.